This T cell receptor beta chain is drawn from a study of cytomegalovirus exposure and HLA in healthy donors. Study at large: In a previous analysis, 110 million or so unique TCR beta sequences were found from 150 million to 200 million T cells.

As for this clone: The antigen is undetermined.

PCR employed 60 Vbeta and 13 Jbeta primers. This table comes from immunoSEQ multiplex PCR, and its TCRdb copy is limited to in-frame clones, with some not included. Recorded here are 150,000 to 200,000 clones; the top ten clones represent 2.1%. The CDR3 sequence is 15 residues long. The V end was cut by 4 bases, the J end by 2 bases, with 13 bases between. From germline, CDR1 is SGHRS and CDR2 YFSETQ. Findings and limits, study-wide: The study designated 150 or so TCR beta chains cytomegalovirus-associated. One later analysis reportedly identified an Asian-associated ancestry cluster that showed fewer N-insertions than the approximately 700-donor mean. The records held CMV serostatus as the only immune exposure information.

The TCR sequence derives from a man aged 30-40 years in good health and CMV-seronegative. V and J are TRBV5-1 and TRBJ2-1; a weak D match, TRBD2 (6 bases). Material for sequencing was PBMCs. The CDR3 sequence: CASSPLRTTYNEQFF. CDR3 nucleotide sequence: TGCGCCAGCAGCCCCCTCCGGACTACCTACAATGAGCAGTTCTTC. Drawing the rest from reference TRBV5-1 and TRBJ2-1, the complete variable domain is KAGVTQTPRYLIKTRGQQVTLSCSPISGHRSVSWYQQTPGQGLQFLFEYFSETQRNKGNFPGRFSGRQFSNSRSEMNVSTLELGDSALYLCASSPLRTTYNEQFFGPGTRLTVL.